These T cell receptor beta chains were read from a single sample in a study of beta chain features in type 1 diabetes. The table came from immunoSEQ multiplex PCR; TCRdb's copy has only in-frame clones and leaves some out. The data contain about 400,000 clones, around an eighth of them singletons. The sample was naive CD4+ T cells from blood. These TCRs come from a woman between 18 and 29 years old with type 1 diabetes. Each CDR3 is given with its conserved first and last residue. A D gene is named only where the DNA matches it firmly. The size entry is marked missing in some rows and otherwise reads once, few, many or a size class.

14	-	TRBJ2-5	-	TRBV7-2	CASSTGLTRETQYF	TGTGCCAGCAGCACGGGACTCACGAGGGAGACCCAGTACTTC
16	few	TRBJ2-1	-	TRBV2	CASSERRTRSDNEQFF	TGTGCCAGCAGTGAAAGGAGGACGCGCAGTGACAATGAGCAGTTCTTC
18	-	TRBJ2-7	TRBD2	TRBV30	CAWSLPGLATTIPYEQYF	TGTGCCTGGAGTCTCCCGGGACTAGCGACTACCATCCCTTACGAGCAGTACTTC
17	-	TRBJ2-1	TRBD2	TRBV14	CASSHFSGTGSYNEQFF	TGTGCCAGCAGCCACTTTAGCGGGACGGGCTCCTACAATGAGCAGTTCTTC
11	few	TRBJ1-2	-	TRBV6-5	CASSKGDGYTF	TGTGCCAGCAGTAAAGGGGATGGCTACACCTTC
14	few	TRBJ2-1	TRBD2	TRBV18	CASSLGLADNEQFF	TGTGCCAGCTCACTCGGACTAGCGGACAATGAGCAGTTCTTC
14	-	TRBJ2-3	-	TRBV9	CASRGRQGGDTQYF	TGTGCCAGCAGGGGCAGGCAGGGTGGAGATACGCAGTATTTT
12	-	TRBJ2-1	-	TRBV7-9	CASWPGSGEQFF	TGTGCCAGCTGGCCGGGTTCTGGTGAGCAGTTCTTC
11	-	TRBJ2-7	-	TRBV7-9	CASSATYEQYF	TGTGCCAGCAGCGCGACCTACGAGCAGTACTTC
15	-	TRBJ1-6	-	TRBV7-2	CASSLGGRVESPLHF	TGTGCCAGCAGCTTAGGGGGCAGGGTGGAATCACCCCTCCACTTT
17	-	TRBJ2-7	TRBD2	TRBV9	CASSPRTSGSGNYEQYF	TGTGCCAGCAGCCCCAGGACTAGCGGGAGCGGTAACTACGAGCAGTACTTC
16	-	TRBJ2-6	TRBD1	TRBV19	CATRTGKLSGANVLTF	TGTGCCACCCGGACAGGGAAGCTCTCTGGGGCCAACGTCCTGACTTTC
14	-	TRBJ2-7	TRBD1	TRBV5-1	CASSRSDRVNEQYF	TGCGCCAGCAGCCGATCGGACAGGGTTAACGAGCAGTACTTC
16	-	TRBJ2-3	TRBD2	TRBV15	CATSRDQRGGADTQYF	TGTGCCACCAGCAGAGATCAGCGGGGGGGGGCAGATACGCAGTATTTT
13	few	TRBJ1-2	TRBD1	TRBV15	CATSTGTVYGYTF	TGTGCCACCAGCACCGGGACAGTCTATGGCTACACCTTC
20	few	TRBJ2-1	TRBD2	TRBV6-4	CASSDSGDSGRLDTRGEQFF	TGTGCCAGCAGTGACTCGGGGGATAGCGGGAGGTTGGACACACGGGGAGAGCAGTTCTTC
14	-	TRBJ2-6	-	TRBV10-3	CAITSPSGANVLTF	TGTGCCATCACGAGCCCCTCTGGGGCCAACGTCCTGACTTTC
15	few	TRBJ2-1	-	TRBV29-1	CSVEDFTGSYNEQFF	TGCAGCGTTGAAGACTTCACAGGCTCCTACAATGAGCAGTTCTTC
14	-	TRBJ1-2	-	TRBV15	CATSVNSDSFGYTF	TGTGCCACCAGCGTCAACTCGGACAGTTTTGGCTACACCTTC
18	few	TRBJ2-1	TRBD2	TRBV4-3	CASSPHILAGSSYNEQFF	TGCGCCAGCAGCCCCCACATCCTAGCGGGATCATCCTACAATGAGCAGTTCTTC
14	few	TRBJ1-5	-	TRBV30	CAWSNRPGDQPQHF	TGTGCCTGGAGTAACCGACCCGGAGATCAGCCCCAGCATTTT
12	few	TRBJ1-2	-	TRBV28	CASRQAGIGYTF	TGTGCCAGCAGGCAAGCAGGGATAGGCTACACCTTC
12	few	TRBJ1-1	-	TRBV29-1	CSVEGGLTEAFF	TGCAGCGTTGAAGGGGGGCTCACTGAAGCTTTCTTT
13	few	TRBJ2-2	-	TRBV19	CASDKANTGELFF	TGTGCCAGTGACAAGGCGAACACCGGGGAGCTGTTTTTT
15	few	TRBJ2-2	TRBD1	TRBV19	CASSGTGRYTGELFF	TGTGCCAGTAGCGGGACAGGGAGGTACACCGGGGAGCTGTTTTTT
15	-	TRBJ1-1	TRBD1	TRBV12-5	CASAIRRDRNTEAFF	TGTGCTAGTGCCATACGCCGGGACAGGAACACTGAAGCTTTCTTT
17	-	TRBJ1-2	TRBD1	TRBV9	CASSVAGGTGDLHGYTF	TGTGCCAGCAGCGTAGCCGGGGGGACAGGGGACCTCCATGGCTACACCTTC
14	-	TRBJ2-2	-	TRBV7-2	CASIPQAGQGELFF	TGTGCCAGCATCCCTCAGGCGGGCCAGGGGGAGCTGTTTTTT
13	-	TRBJ2-5	-	TRBV28	CASRIGRMETQYF	TGTGCCAGCAGAATTGGCAGAATGGAGACCCAGTACTTC
14	few	TRBJ2-1	-	TRBV2	CASLPRTTFDEQFF	TGTGCCAGCCTCCCCAGGACTACATTCGATGAGCAGTTCTTC
14	-	TRBJ1-2	TRBD1	TRBV30	CAWRFDRAYMGYTF	TGTGCCTGGAGATTCGACAGGGCTTATATGGGCTACACCTTC
18	-	TRBJ2-7	TRBD2	TRBV5-1	CASSLQDPSGSNTYEQYF	TGCGCCAGCAGCTTGCAAGATCCTAGCGGCTCAAATACCTACGAGCAGTACTTC
16	few	TRBJ2-6	-	TRBV2	CASSEARGGGANVLTF	TGTGCCAGCAGTGAAGCGCGGGGCGGTGGGGCCAACGTCCTGACTTTC
13	once	TRBJ2-3	-	TRBV30	CASSPGDPDTQYF	TGTGCCTCATCCCCAGGGGATCCAGATACGCAGTATTTT
13	few	TRBJ2-7	-	TRBV5-4	CASSFRDTYEQYF	TGTGCCAGCAGCTTCCGGGACACCTACGAGCAGTACTTC
13	-	TRBJ2-3	-	TRBV6-5	CASRTGDTDTQYF	TGTGCCAGCAGGACAGGTGACACAGATACGCAGTATTTT
15	-	TRBJ2-1	TRBD2	TRBV6-5	CASRTRGSGEHEQFF	TGTGCCAGCAGGACAAGGGGTAGCGGGGAACATGAGCAGTTCTTC
18	few	TRBJ1-5	TRBD1	TRBV15	CATSRDRYEDRGNQPQHF	TGTGCCACCAGCAGAGATAGGTATGAGGACAGGGGGAATCAGCCCCAGCATTTT
13	-	TRBJ2-7	-	TRBV15	CATRGTGVGEQYF	TGTGCCACCAGAGGTACAGGCGTTGGCGAGCAGTACTTC
16	few	TRBJ2-3	-	TRBV7-2	CASSFWGGAATDTQYF	TGTGCCAGCAGCTTTTGGGGGGGGGCCGCCACAGATACGCAGTATTTT
13	few	TRBJ1-1	-	TRBV5-1	CASSFGGTDEAFF	TGCGCCAGCAGCTTCGGGGGGACGGACGAAGCTTTCTTT